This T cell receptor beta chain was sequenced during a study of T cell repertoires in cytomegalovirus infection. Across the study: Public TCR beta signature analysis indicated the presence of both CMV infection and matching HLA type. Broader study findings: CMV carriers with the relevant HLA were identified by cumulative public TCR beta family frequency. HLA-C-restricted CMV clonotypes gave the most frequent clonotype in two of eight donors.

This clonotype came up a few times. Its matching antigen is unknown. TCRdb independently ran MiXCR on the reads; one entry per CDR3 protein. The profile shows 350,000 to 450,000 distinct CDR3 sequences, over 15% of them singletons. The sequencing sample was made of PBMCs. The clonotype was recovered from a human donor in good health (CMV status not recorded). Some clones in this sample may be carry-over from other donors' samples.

The CDR3: CASSQLAGGTDTQYF. In DNA form, the CDR3 reads TGCGCCAGCAGTCAACTAGCGGGGGGCACAGATACGCAGTATTTT. The chain has TRBV4-1 and TRBJ2-3, with 11 nucleotides matching TRBD2. The CDR3 length is 15 residues. Germline loops: CDR1 MGHRA, CDR2 YSYEKL. Trimming took 6 bases from V and 1 from J; bases not matched to a gene: 3.